A selection of T cell receptor beta chains follows, all from one sample in a study of T-cell memory formation after mild COVID-19. TCRdb independently ran MiXCR on the 5' RACE reads; one entry per CDR3 protein. The sample lists about 360,000 distinct CDR3 sequences; approximately 14% were seen once. Material: PBMCs or a T cell subset sorted from them (not recorded which). Receptors were obtained from a man aged 18 to 30 who had mild COVID-19 (a few samples of this study predate the infection). Cell type and time point are not known. The conserved cysteine and the conserved F or W are not part of the CDR3 here. Expanded clones get a size class; other rows say once, few or many, or leave the size out.

size | J | V | CDR3
many | TRBJ2-1 | TRBV12-3/TRBV12-4 | ASTPLAGIQNEQF
few | TRBJ1-6 | TRBV6-5 | ASRVRTGGARSPLH
NA | TRBJ2-7 | TRBV6-1 | ASSHGGTVPYEQY
few | TRBJ2-3 | TRBV20-1 | SASPRPDTQY
few | TRBJ2-3 | TRBV10-3 | AISESGTDTQY
few | TRBJ2-7 | TRBV5-6 | ASSLVRVDEQY
few | TRBJ2-3 | TRBV10-3 | AISEPLRGTTDTQY
many | TRBJ2-2 | TRBV2 | ASTSSRLNTGELF
NA | TRBJ2-6 | TRBV10-3 | AISGAAGSGANVLT
few | TRBJ2-2 | TRBV5-1 | ASSFRQGHTGELF
NA | TRBJ2-3 | TRBV4-3 | ASSPTLGGGAWANGETQY
NA | TRBJ2-3 | TRBV4-2 | ASSQEVGAIDTQY
NA | TRBJ2-1 | TRBV29-1 | SARGSGAGEQF
NA | TRBJ2-1 | TRBV7-3 | ASSPRTSPDDEQF
NA | TRBJ1-1 | TRBV27 | ASRTGAEAF
few | TRBJ2-1 | TRBV7-6 | ASSYTSGGDEQF
NA | TRBJ1-2 | TRBV4-1 | ASSQDSEQVAGGYT
many | TRBJ2-1 | TRBV24-1 | ATTLGVSFYNEQF
NA | TRBJ2-1 | TRBV5-1 | ASSRTSGGVEQF
many | TRBJ2-1 | TRBV7-3 | ASSLSSSYNEQF
few | TRBJ2-3 | TRBV7-2 | ASAPGLTTDTQY
NA | TRBJ2-1 | TRBV7-6 | ASSLRPSHGQLMDEQF
NA | TRBJ2-1 | TRBV2 | ASSFRTAGVQF
NA | TRBJ2-6 | TRBV5-6 | ASSLGTGQSGANVLT
many | TRBJ2-5 | TRBV5-1 | ASSLRGQQETQY
NA | TRBJ1-5 | TRBV19 | AAGVPPGPQH
few | TRBJ2-5 | TRBV20-1 | SAREGVETQY
few | TRBJ1-5 | TRBV12-3/TRBV12-4 | ASGQNVQGQPQH
NA | TRBJ1-6 | TRBV5-4 | ASSPGQYNSPLH
NA | TRBJ2-1 | TRBV7-9 | ASSGTSGNNEQF
few | TRBJ2-3 | TRBV20-1 | SARDSRTKTQY
few | TRBJ2-1 | TRBV9 | ASSPHRTHNEQF
NA | TRBJ2-5 | TRBV12-3/TRBV12-4 | ASSFNLRGRETQY
once | TRBJ2-4 | TRBV11-2 | ASSRPYEQNIQY
few | TRBJ2-5 | TRBV5-1 | ASSLGTSKGGETQY
NA | TRBJ1-1 | TRBV7-2 | ASSTQRGDTEAF
NA | TRBJ2-3 | TRBV11-2 | ASSRKVARADTQY
NA | TRBJ1-2 | TRBV29-1 | SVEDRGDYGYT
few | TRBJ2-3 | TRBV7-2 | ASSPLRTSTDTQY
few | TRBJ2-7 | TRBV12-3/TRBV12-4 | ASSEGSAGLYEQY
NA | TRBJ1-1 | TRBV4-3 | ASSQERSRPEAF